One T cell receptor beta chain is described in this entry. Its target is not known. The repertoire was sequenced with immunoSEQ multiplex PCR; TCRdb's copy has only in-frame clones and lacks some. This table has more than 95,000 clones, less than 90% appearing once. This CDR3 has 13 amino acids. Trimming removed 4 bases from V and 11 bases from J; junction bases left unmatched: 10. CDR1 and CDR2 (germline): SGHRS, YFSETQ. This record belongs to a study of graft-versus-host responses after intestinal transplantation. Study-wide context: Each recipient received anti-thymocyte globulin induction, then tacrolimus and steroids for about 3 years.

Study-wide results and caveats: Within the allografts of patients who had graft-donor T cell macrochimerism, graft-versus-host to host-versus-graft clonal ratios were high.

The clonotype originates from a human donor who received an intestinal transplant. Source: unstimulated CD4+ T cells sorted from spleen or lymph node cells, taken before intestinal transplant. The rearrangement links TRBV5-1 to TRBJ2-5, with 8 bases lining up with TRBD1. DNA of the CDR3: TGCGCCAGCAGCGAGACAGGGGCGGAAGAGCAGTACTTC. Its translation: CASSETGAEEQYF.